This T cell receptor beta chain comes out of a study of blood T cell repertoires in COVID-19. As for the study in general: T cells, B-cell-depleted T cells, or PBMCs provided the cDNA or gDNA that served as material.

The authors' processing: Cell counts per sample came from amplifying reference gene primers. Generated by immunoSEQ multiplex PCR, the TCRdb table keeps only in-frame clones and is missing some. That table is the source of V, J and clone size, and D and trimming were worked out from the DNA. Found here are about 74,000 clones, about 92% of them singletons; the top ten hold about a tenth. Germline lookup yields CDR1 SGDLS and CDR2 YYNGEE. The CDR3 has 15 residues. The junction had 8 bases not matched to a gene; V was cut back by 3 bases and J by 4 bases. This chain uses TRBV9 with TRBJ2-3; 7 bases are shared with TRBD2. Sequenced: peripheral blood. The clonotype comes from a human donor in a cohort sampled during active COVID-19. The CDR3, as DNA: TGTGCCAGCAGCGCGGCGGGAGTAGGGCCAGATACGCAGTATTTT. This encodes CASSAAGVGPDTQYF.